These T cell receptor beta chains were read from a single sample in a study of T-cell memory formation after mild COVID-19. MiXCR, run by TCRdb on the 5' RACE reads, gives a single entry per CDR3 protein. This table holds under 400,000 distinct CDR3 sequences, 25% to 30% found once. Sequenced input: PBMCs or a T cell subset sorted from them (not recorded which). The receptors come from an adult woman who had mild COVID-19 (a few samples of this study predate the infection). Cell type and time point are not known. CDR3s include the opening cysteine and the closing phenylalanine or tryptophan. Each record gives: V gene, D gene, CDR3 protein. A D gene is named only where the DNA matches it firmly.

>TRBV24-1|NA
CATSDYGPSNQPQHF
>TRBV19|NA
CASSKGDWETQYF
>TRBV7-9|NA
CATSTGPTPQETQYF
>TRBV5-1|NA
CASSPGRAEEKLFF
>TRBV20-1|TRBD2
CSAPGLAPTQYF
>TRBV6-2/TRBV6-3|TRBD1
CASSYSSQGISMNTEAFF
>TRBV18|NA
CASSPIPQNTEAFF
>TRBV20-1|NA
CSVRPPLTGTYGYTF
>TRBV11-2|NA
CASSFESWGYTF
>TRBV7-8|NA
CASSPRDTGSAEAFF
>TRBV7-9|NA
CASSLGESRYTGELFF
>TRBV12-3/TRBV12-4|TRBD1
CASSLGQGFARQHF
>TRBV30|NA
CAWSLGVGAYEQYF
>TRBV29-1|TRBD1
CSVEDLQGAGEQFF
>TRBV28|NA
CASSSPRAPYEQYF
>TRBV12-3/TRBV12-4|NA
CASSPLRNTGELFF
>TRBV5-1|NA
CASSLGQENYGYTF
>TRBV20-1|TRBD2
CSAIAGGPETQYF
>TRBV6-5|NA
CASSYSPANTEAFF
>TRBV28|TRBD2
CASSPLEAGGPIWDEQFF
>TRBV5-1|TRBD2
CASIASGGSDTQYF
>TRBV5-1|NA
CASSGQPRGETQYF
>TRBV5-1|NA
CASSPGTNYGYTF
>TRBV12-3/TRBV12-4|NA
CASSQQGLSTEAFF
>TRBV12-3/TRBV12-4|NA
CASRQSQLNTGELFF
>TRBV11-3|TRBD1
CASSQGQTLNNEQFF